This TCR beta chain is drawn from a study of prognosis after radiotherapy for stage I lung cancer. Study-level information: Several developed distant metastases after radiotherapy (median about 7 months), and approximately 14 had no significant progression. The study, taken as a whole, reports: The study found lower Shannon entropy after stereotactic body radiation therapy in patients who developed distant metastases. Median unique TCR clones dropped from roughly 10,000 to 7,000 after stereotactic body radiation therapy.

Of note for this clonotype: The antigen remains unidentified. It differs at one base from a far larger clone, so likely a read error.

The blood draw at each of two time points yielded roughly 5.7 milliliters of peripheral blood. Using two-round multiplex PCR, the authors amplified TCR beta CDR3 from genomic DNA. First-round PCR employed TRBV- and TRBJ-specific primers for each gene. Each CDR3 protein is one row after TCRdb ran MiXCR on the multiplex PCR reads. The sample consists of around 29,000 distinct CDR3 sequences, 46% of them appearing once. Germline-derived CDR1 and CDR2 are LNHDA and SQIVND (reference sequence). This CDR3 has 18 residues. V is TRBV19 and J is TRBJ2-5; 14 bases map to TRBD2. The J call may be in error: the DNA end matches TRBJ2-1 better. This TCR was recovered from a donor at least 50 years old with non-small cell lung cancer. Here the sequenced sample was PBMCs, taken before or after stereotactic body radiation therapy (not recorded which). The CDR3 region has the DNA TGTGACAGTAGTATGGGACTAGCGGGAGAAAGGAGGCGCTTTGAGCAGTTCTTC. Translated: CDSSMGLAGERRRFEQFF.